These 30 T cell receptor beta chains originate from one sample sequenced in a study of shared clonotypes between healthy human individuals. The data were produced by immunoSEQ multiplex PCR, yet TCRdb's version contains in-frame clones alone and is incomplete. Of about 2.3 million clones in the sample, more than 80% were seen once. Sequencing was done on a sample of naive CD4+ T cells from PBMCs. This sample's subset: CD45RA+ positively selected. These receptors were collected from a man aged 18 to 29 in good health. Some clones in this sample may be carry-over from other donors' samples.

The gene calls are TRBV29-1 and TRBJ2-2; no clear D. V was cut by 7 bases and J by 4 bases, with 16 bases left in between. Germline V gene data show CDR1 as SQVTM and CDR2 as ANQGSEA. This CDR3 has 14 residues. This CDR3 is CSAKMPGFTGELFF. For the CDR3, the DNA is TGCAGCGCAAAAATGCCCGGATTCACCGGGGAGCTGTTTTTT.

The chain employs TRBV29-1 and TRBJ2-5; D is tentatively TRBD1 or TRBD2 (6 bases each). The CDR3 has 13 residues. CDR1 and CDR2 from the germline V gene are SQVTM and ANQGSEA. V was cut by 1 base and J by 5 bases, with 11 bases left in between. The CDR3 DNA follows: TGCAGCGTTGAAGGCCGGGGGCTGGAGACCCAGTACTTC. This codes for CSVEGRGLETQYF. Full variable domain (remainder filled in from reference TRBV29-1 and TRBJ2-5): SAVISQKPSRDICQRGTSLTIQCQVDSQVTMMFWYRQQPGQSLTLIATANQGSEATYESGFVIDKFPISRPNLTFSTLTVSNMSPEDSSIYLCSVEGRGLETQYFGPGTRLLVL.

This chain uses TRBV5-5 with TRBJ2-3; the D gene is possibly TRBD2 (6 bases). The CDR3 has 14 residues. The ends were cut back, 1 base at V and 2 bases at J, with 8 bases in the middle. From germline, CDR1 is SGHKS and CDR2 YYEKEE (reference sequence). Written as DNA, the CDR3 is TGTGCCAGCAGCTTGTCGGGGGTCACAGATACGCAGTATTTT. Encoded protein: CASSLSGVTDTQYF.

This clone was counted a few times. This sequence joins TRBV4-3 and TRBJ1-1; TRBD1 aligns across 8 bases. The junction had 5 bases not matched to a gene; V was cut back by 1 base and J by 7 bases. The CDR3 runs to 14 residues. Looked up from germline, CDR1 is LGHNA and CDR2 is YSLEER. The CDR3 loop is CASSQGHRGVEAFF. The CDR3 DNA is TGCGCCAGCAGCCAAGGGCACAGGGGGGTTGAAGCTTTCTTT.

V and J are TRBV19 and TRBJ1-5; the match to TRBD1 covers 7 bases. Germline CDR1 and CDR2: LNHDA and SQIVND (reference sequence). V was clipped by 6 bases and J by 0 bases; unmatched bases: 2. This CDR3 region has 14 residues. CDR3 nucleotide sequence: TGTGCCAGTAGGGGACAGTATAGCAATCAGCCCCAGCATTTT. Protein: CASRGQYSNQPQHF. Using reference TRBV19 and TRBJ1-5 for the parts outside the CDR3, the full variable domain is DGGITQSPKYLFRKEGQNVTLSCEQNLNHDAMYWYRQDPGQGLRLIYYSQIVNDFQKGDIAEGYSVSREKKESFPLTVTSAQKNPTAFYLCASRGQYSNQPQHFGDGTRLSIL.

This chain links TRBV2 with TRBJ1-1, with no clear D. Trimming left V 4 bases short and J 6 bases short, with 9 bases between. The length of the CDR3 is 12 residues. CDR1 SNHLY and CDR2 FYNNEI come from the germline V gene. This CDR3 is CASSGDLAEAFF. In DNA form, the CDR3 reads TGTGCCAGCAGTGGGGATTTGGCTGAAGCTTTCTTT.

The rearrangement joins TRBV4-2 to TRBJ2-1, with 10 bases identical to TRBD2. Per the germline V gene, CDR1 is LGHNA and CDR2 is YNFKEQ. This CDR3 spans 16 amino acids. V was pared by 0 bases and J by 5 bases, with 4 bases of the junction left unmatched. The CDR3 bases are TGTGCCAGCAGCCAAGATCCAAGCGGGAGGGACAATGAGCAGTTCTTC. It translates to CASSQDPSGRDNEQFF.

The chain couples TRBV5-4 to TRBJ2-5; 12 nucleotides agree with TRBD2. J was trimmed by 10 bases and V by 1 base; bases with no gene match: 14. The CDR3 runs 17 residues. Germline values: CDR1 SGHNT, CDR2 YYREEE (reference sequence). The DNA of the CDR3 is TGTGCCAGCAGCTTGTCTAGCGGGAGGGCGACCGTGGTGAGCCAGTACTTC. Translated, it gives CASSLSSGRATVVSQYF.

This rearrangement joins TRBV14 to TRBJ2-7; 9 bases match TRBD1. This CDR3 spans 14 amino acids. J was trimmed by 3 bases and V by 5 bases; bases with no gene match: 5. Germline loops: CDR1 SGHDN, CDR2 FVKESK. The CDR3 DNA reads TGTGCCAGCAGCGGACAGGGGACGGGCTACGAGCAGTACTTC. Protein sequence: CASSGQGTGYEQYF.

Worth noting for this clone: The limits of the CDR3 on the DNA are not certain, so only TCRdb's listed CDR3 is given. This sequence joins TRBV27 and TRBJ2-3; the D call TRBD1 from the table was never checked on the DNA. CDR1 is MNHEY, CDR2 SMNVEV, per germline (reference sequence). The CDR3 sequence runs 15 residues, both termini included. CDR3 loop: CASSSSSRGADTQYF.

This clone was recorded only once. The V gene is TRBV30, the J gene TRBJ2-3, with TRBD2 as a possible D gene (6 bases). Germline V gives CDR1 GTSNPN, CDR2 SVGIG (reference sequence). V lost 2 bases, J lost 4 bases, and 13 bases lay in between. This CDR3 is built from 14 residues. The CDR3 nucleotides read TGTGCCTGGAGTACCTCCTGGGAGGCAGATACGCAGTATTTT. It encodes CAWSTSWEADTQYF.

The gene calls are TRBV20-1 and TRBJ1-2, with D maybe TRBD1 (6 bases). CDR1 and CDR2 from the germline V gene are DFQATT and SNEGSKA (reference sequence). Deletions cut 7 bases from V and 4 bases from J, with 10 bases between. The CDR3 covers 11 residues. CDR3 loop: CSGGQAYGYTF. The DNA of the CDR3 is TGCAGTGGGGGGCAGGCCTATGGCTACACCTTC.

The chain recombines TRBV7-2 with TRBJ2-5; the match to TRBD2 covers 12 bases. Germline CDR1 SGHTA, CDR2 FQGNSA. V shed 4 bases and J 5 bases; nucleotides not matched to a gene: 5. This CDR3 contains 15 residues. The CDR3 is CASSSSGRARETQYF. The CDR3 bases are TGTGCCAGCAGCTCTAGCGGGAGGGCCCGGGAGACCCAGTACTTC.

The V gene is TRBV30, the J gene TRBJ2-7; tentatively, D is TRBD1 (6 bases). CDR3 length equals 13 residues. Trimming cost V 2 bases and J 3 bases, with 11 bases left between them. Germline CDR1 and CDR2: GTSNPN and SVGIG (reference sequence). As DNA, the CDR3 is TGTGCCTGGAGTTCAGGGGCCTACTACGAGCAGTACTTC. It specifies CAWSSGAYYEQYF. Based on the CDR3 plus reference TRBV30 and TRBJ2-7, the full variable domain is SQTIHQWPATLVQPVGSPLSLECTVEGTSNPNLYWYRQAAGRGLQLLFYSVGIGQISSEVPQNLSASRPQDRQFILSSKKLLLSDSGFYLCAWSSGAYYEQYFGPGTRLTVT.

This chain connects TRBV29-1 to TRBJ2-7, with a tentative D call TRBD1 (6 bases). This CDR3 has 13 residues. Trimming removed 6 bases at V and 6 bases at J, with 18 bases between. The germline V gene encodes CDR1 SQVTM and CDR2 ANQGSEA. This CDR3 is CSVGWGRTSEQYF. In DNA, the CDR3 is TGCAGCGTGGGGTGGGGGCGAACGTCCGAGCAGTACTTC.

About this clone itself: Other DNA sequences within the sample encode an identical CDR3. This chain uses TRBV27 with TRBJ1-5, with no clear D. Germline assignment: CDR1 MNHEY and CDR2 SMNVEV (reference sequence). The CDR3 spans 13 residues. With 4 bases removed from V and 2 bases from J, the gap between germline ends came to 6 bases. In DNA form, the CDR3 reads TGTGCCAGCAGTTACGCCGGCAATCAGCCCCAGCATTTT. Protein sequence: CASSYAGNQPQHF.

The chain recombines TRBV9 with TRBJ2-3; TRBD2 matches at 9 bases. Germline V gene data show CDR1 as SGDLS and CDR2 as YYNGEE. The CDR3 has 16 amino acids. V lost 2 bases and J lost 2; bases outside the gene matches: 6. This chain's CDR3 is CASSVKRTSDTDTQYF. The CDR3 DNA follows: TGTGCCAGCAGCGTCAAGCGGACTAGCGACACAGATACGCAGTATTTT.

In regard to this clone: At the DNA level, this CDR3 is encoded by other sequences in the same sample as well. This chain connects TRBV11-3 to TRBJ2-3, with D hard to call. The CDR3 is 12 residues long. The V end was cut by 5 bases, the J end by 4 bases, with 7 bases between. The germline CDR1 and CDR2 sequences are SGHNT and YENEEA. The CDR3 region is CASSLLPDTQYF. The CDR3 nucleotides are TGTGCCAGCAGCCTACTTCCAGATACGCAGTATTTT.

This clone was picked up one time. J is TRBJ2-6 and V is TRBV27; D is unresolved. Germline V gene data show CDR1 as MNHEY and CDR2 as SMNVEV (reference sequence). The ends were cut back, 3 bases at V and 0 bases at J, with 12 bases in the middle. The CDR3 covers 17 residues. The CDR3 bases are TGTGCCAGCAGTTTTCAAGTGACGGCCTCTGGGGCCAACGTCCTGACTTTC. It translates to CASSFQVTASGANVLTF.

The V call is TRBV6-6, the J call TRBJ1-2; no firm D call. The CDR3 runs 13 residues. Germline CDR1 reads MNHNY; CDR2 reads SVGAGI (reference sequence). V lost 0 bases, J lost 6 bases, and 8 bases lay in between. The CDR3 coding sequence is TGTGCCAGCAGTTACTCCTTGGTAAATGGCTACACCTTC. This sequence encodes CASSYSLVNGYTF.

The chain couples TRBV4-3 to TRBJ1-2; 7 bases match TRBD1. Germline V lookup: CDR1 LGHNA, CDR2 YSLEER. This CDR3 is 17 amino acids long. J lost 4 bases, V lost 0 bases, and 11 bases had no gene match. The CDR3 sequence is CASSQDDRAVQVYGYTF. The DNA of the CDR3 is TGCGCCAGCAGCCAAGATGACAGGGCGGTTCAGGTCTATGGCTACACCTTC.

CDR3 in DNA: TGCGCCAGCAGCGCGGGAGGGGTAGGGTACCAAGAGACCCAGTACTTC. Protein sequence: CASSAGGVGYQETQYF. The genes are TRBV5-1 and TRBJ2-5, with 9 bases identical to TRBD2. This CDR3 contains 16 residues. Trimming at V came to 4 bases and at J to 0 bases, leaving 7 bases not matched to a gene. Per the germline V gene, CDR1 is SGHRS and CDR2 is YFSETQ.

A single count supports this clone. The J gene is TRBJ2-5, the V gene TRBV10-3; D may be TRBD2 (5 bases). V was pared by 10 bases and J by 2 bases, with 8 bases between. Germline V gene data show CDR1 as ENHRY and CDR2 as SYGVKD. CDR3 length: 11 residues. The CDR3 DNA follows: TGTGCCACTCGACTACAAGAGACCCAGTACTTC. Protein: CATRLQETQYF.

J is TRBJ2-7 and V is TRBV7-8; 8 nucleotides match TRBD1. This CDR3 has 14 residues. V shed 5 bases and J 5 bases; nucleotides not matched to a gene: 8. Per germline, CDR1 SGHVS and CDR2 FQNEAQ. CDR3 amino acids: CASSIRTGKDEQYF. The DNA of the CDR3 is TGTGCCAGCAGCATCCGGACAGGGAAGGACGAGCAGTACTTC. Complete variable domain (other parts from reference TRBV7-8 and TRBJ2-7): GAGVSQSPRYKVAKRGQDVALRCDPISGHVSLFWYQQALGQGPEFLTYFQNEAQLDKSGLPSDRFFAERPEGSVSTLKIQRTQQEDSAVYLCASSIRTGKDEQYFGPGTRLTVT.

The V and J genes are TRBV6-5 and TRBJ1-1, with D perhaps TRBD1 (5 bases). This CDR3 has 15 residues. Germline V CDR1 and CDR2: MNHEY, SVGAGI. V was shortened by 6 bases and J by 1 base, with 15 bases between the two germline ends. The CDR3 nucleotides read TGTGCCAGCAGAGTTTCGGGACGGTCGAACACTGAAGCTTTCTTT. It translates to CASRVSGRSNTEAFF.

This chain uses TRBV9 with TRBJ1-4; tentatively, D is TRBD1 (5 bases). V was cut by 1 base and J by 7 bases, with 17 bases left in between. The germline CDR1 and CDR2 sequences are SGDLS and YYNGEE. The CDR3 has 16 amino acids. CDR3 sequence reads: CASSVMGQPGGEKLFF. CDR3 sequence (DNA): TGTGCCAGCAGCGTAATGGGGCAACCCGGTGGTGAAAAACTGTTTTTT.

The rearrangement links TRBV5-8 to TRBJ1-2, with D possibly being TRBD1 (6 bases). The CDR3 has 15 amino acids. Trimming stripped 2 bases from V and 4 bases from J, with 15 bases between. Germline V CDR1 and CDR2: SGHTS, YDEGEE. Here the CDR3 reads CASSFRQGKGYGYTF. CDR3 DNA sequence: TGTGCCAGCAGCTTCCGGCAGGGGAAGGGCTATGGCTACACCTTC.

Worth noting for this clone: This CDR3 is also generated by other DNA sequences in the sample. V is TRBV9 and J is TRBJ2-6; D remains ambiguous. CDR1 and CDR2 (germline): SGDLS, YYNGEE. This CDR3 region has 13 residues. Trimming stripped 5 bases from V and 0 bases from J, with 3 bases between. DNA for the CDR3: TGTGCCAGCAGGAGCTCTGGGGCCAACGTCCTGACTTTC. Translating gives CASRSSGANVLTF.

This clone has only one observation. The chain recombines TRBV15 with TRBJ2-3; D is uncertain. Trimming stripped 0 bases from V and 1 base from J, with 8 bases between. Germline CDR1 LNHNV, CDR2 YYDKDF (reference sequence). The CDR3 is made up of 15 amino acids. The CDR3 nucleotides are TGTGCCACCAGCAGAGATTCCGGACGCACAGATACGCAGTATTTT. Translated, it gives CATSRDSGRTDTQYF.

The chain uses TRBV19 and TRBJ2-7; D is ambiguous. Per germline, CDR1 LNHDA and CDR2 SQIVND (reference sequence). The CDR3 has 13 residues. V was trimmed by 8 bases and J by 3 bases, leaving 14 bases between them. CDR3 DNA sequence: TGTGCCAGTTCCAAAGGTGTCCTCTACGAGCAGTACTTC. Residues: CASSKGVLYEQYF.